This T cell receptor beta chain was captured by sequencing in a study of immune characterization of retroperitoneal liposarcoma. Each CDR3 protein gets one entry after TCRdb re-called the PCR reads with MiXCR. The data show 11,000 or so distinct CDR3 sequences, with 45% to 55% seen just once and about 10% held by the top ten. The receptor was derived from a female donor with retroperitoneal liposarcoma. The source material was tumor tissue.

DNA of the CDR3: TGTGCCAGCAGCACAAGCGGGACCCAAGAGACCCAGTACTTC. It yields the protein CASSTSGTQETQYF. V is TRBV7-2 and J is TRBJ2-5, with TRBD2 matching 7 bases. With 5 bases clipped from V and 1 base from J, the junction kept 4 bases outside the gene matches. Germline lookup yields CDR1 SGHTA and CDR2 FQGNSA. This CDR3 contains 14 residues. Full variable domain (remainder filled in from reference TRBV7-2 and TRBJ2-5): GAGVSQSPSNKVTEKGKDVELRCDPISGHTALYWYRQSLGQGLEFLIYFQGNSAPDKSGLPSDRFSAERTGGSVSTLTIQRTQQEDSAVYLCASSTSGTQETQYFGPGTRLLVL.